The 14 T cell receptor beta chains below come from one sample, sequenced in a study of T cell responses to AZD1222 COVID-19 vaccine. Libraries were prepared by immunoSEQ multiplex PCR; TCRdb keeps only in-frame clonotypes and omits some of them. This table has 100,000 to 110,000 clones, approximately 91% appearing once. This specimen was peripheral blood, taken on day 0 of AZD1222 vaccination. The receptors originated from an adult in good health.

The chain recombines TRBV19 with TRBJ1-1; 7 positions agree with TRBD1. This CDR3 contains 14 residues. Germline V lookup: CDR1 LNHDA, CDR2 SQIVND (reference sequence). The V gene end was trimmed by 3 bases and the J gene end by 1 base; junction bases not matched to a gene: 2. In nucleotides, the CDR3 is TGTGCCAGTAGTATCCGACAGGGGAACACTGAAGCTTTCTTT. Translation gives CASSIRQGNTEAFF.

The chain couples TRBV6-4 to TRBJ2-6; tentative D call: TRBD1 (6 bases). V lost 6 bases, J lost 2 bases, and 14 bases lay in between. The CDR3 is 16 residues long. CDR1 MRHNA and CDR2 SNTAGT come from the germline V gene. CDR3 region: CASSPSAGAGANVLTF. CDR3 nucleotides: TGTGCCAGCAGCCCCTCGGCAGGGGCTGGGGCCAACGTCCTGACTTTC.

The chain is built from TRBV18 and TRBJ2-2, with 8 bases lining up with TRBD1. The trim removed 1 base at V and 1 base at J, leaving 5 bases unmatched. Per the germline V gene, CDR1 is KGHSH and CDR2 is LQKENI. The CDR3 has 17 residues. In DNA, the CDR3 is TGTGCCAGCTCACCACTCAATGGACAGGGGAACACCGGGGAGCTGTTTTTT. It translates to CASSPLNGQGNTGELFF.

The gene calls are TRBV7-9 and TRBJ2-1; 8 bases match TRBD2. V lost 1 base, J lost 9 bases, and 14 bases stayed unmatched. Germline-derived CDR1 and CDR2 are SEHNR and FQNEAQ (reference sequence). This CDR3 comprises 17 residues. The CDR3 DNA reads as TGTGCCAGCAGCTTAGGGTGGGTCTCGGGAGGGCCTGGTGAGCAGTTCTTC. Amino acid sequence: CASSLGWVSGGPGEQFF.

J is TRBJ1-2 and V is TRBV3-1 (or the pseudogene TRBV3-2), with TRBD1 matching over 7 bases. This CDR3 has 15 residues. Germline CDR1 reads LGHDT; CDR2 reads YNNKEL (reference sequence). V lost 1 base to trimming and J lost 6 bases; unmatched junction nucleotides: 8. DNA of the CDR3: TGTGCCAGCAGCCAAGGAGGAGTACAGGGGAATGGCTACACCTTC. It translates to CASSQGGVQGNGYTF.

The CDR3 bases are TGTGCCAGCAGTTTATACAGGGTTGGAAACACCATATATTTT. Its translation: CASSLYRVGNTIYF. The chain combines TRBV28 with TRBJ1-3; D is perhaps TRBD1 (6 bases). The V end was cut by 1 base, the J end by 3 bases, with 7 bases between. This CDR3 comprises 14 residues. Germline V CDR1 and CDR2: MDHEN, SYDVKM.

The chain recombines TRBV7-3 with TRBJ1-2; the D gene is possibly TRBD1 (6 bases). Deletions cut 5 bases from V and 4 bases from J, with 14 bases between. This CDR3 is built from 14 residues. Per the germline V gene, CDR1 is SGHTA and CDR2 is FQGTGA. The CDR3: CASSGEGGIYGYTF. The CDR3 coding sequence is TGTGCCAGCAGCGGAGAGGGGGGCATCTATGGCTACACCTTC.

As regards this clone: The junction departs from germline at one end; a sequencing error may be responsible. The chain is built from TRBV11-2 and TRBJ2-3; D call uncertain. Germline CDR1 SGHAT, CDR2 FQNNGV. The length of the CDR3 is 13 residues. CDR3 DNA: TGTGCCAGCAGCTTATCTCTCACAGCTACGCAGTATTTT. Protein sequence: CASSLSLTATQYF.

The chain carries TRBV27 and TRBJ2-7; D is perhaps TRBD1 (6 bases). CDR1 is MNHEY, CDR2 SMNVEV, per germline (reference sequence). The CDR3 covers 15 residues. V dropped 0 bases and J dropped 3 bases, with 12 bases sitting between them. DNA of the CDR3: TGTGCCAGCAGTTTATCGATTACAGGGAACTACGAGCAGTACTTC. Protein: CASSLSITGNYEQYF.

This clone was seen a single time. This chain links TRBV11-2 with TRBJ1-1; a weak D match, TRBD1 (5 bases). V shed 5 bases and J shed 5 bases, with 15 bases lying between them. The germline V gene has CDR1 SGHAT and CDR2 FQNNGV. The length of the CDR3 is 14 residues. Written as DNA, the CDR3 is TGTGCCAGCAGCCTCAGGGCCCTGGGAACTGAAGCTTTCTTT. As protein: CASSLRALGTEAFF.

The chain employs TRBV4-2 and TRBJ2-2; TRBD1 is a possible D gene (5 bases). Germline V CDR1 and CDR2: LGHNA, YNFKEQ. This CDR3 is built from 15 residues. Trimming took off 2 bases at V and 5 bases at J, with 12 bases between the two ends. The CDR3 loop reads CASSQPIRQTGELFF. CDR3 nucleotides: TGTGCCAGCAGCCAACCCATTAGACAGACCGGGGAGCTGTTTTTT.

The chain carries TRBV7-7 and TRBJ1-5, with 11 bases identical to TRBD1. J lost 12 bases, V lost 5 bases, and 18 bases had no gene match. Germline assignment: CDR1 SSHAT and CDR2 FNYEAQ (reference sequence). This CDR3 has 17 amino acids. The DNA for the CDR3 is TGTGCCAGCAGCCCTGGGACAGGGGGGAAGAATTCAAATCTCCAGCATTTT. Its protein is CASSPGTGGKNSNLQHF.

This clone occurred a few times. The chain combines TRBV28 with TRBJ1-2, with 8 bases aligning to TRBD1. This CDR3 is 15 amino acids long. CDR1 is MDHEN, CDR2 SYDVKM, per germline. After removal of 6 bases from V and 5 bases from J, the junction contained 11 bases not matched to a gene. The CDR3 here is CASSPFDRGDYGYTF. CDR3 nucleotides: TGTGCCAGCAGCCCCTTCGACAGGGGAGATTATGGCTACACCTTC.

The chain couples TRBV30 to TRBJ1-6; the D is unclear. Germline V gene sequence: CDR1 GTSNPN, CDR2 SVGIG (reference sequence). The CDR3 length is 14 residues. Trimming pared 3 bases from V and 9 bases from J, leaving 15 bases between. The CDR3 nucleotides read TGTGCCTGGAGGTTGGAATCCGGGATTTCACCCCTCCACTTT. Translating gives CAWRLESGISPLHF. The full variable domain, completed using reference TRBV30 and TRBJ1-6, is SQTIHQWPATLVQPVGSPLSLECTVEGTSNPNLYWYRQAAGRGLQLLFYSVGIGQISSEVPQNLSASRPQDRQFILSSKKLLLSDSGFYLCAWRLESGISPLHFGNGTRLTVT.